This entry lists 21 T cell receptor beta chains sequenced from one sample in a study of cytomegalovirus exposure and HLA in healthy donors. Vbeta (60) and Jbeta (13) primers were used in the PCR. Here immunoSEQ multiplex PCR was the method, and the copy in TCRdb shows in-frame clones only, minus some. Its table lists 150,000 or so clones. The sequenced sample was PBMCs. These receptors were obtained from a man between 18 and 29 years old in good health and CMV-seronegative.

The chain combines TRBV7-9 with TRBJ2-7; D might be TRBD2 (6 bases). The CDR3 is made up of 15 amino acids. Germline-derived CDR1 and CDR2 are SEHNR and FQNEAQ (reference sequence). The V and J ends lost 6 bases and 3 bases respectively, with 18 bases between them. CDR3 nucleotides: TGTGCCAGCAGGATCGGGGGAGTAGGAGACTACGAGCAGTACTTC. Translated: CASRIGGVGDYEQYF.

This sequence joins TRBV6-6 and TRBJ2-2; a weak D match, TRBD1 (6 bases). Germline CDR1 is MNHNY and CDR2 is SVGAGI (reference sequence). Trimming shortened V by 6 bases and J by 5 bases, and 16 bases separated the two germline ends. This CDR3 spans 15 amino acids. The CDR3 DNA reads as TGTGCCAGCAGGGACGACAGGAGGTGGACCGGGGAGCTGTTTTTT. Translated: CASRDDRRWTGELFF.

The V call is TRBV7-9, the J call TRBJ2-7, with a tentative D call TRBD1 (6 bases). This CDR3 comprises 15 residues. The ends were cut back, 5 bases at V and 0 bases at J, with 14 bases in the middle. Germline values: CDR1 SEHNR, CDR2 FQNEAQ (reference sequence). CDR3 region: CASSPSQGTSYEQYF. The CDR3 bases are TGTGCCAGCAGCCCCAGTCAGGGGACCTCCTACGAGCAGTACTTC.

V and J are TRBV28 and TRBJ2-7; perhaps TRBD2 as D (5 bases). The CDR3 contains 11 residues. The germline V and J ends were trimmed by 4 bases and 7 bases, with 8 bases remaining between them. The V gene's germline CDR1 is MDHEN and CDR2 SYDVKM. The CDR3 coding sequence is TGTGCCAGCAGTTCGCCGGGGGAGCAGTACTTC. This gives the protein CASSSPGEQYF. Together with reference TRBV28 and TRBJ2-7, the CDR3 gives the full variable domain: DVKVTQSSRYLVKRTGEKVFLECVQDMDHENMFWYRQDPGLGLRLIYFSYDVKMKEKGDIPEGYSVSREKKERFSLILESASTNQTSMYLCASSSPGEQYFGPGTRLTVT.

The rearrangement joins TRBV28 to TRBJ2-1, with 11 bases aligning to TRBD2. The V gene's germline CDR1 is MDHEN and CDR2 SYDVKM. Unmatched junction bases numbered 7, after V lost 6 bases and J lost 6 bases. This CDR3 region has 15 residues. CDR3 sequence (DNA): TGTGCCAGCAGAAGACTAGCGGGGTATGCCAATGAGCAGTTCTTC. Translation: CASRRLAGYANEQFF.

The chain carries TRBV7-2 and TRBJ1-5; a weak D match, TRBD1 (6 bases). CDR1 is SGHTA and CDR2 is FQGNSA in the germline V gene. Trimming stripped 5 bases from V and 2 bases from J, with 25 bases between. CDR3 length: 19 residues. The CDR3 DNA sequence: TGTGCCAGCAGCCCCCGCCGGGACACCCGCGGTAGTGGCAATCAGCCCCAGCATTTT. This codes for CASSPRRDTRGSGNQPQHF.

This sequence joins TRBV6-5 and TRBJ2-5; 8 bases are a match to TRBD2. The J call is uncertain, as TRBJ2-7 better fits the DNA end. CDR1 is MNHEY, CDR2 SVGAGI, per germline. The CDR3 sequence is 15 residues long. CDR3 amino acids: CASSPGLAGTTEQYF. In nucleotides, the CDR3 is TGTGCCAGCAGCCCCGGGCTAGCGGGTACCACCGAGCAGTACTTC.

The genes are TRBV6-1 and TRBJ1-1, with 9 bases identical to TRBD1. CDR3 length equals 15 residues. Germline V CDR1 and CDR2: MNHNS, SASEGT. V shed 2 bases and J 4 bases; nucleotides not matched to a gene: 5. The CDR3 region has the DNA TGTGCCAGCAGTGAACGACAGGGGGGCAGCACTGAAGCTTTCTTT. Amino acids: CASSERQGGSTEAFF.

The chain has TRBV5-1 and TRBJ2-1; 9 nucleotides match TRBD1. From germline, CDR1 is SGHRS and CDR2 YFSETQ. The V and J ends lost 0 bases and 6 bases, in that order; junction bases with no gene match: 4. The CDR3 loop spans 15 amino acids. CDR3 nucleotide sequence: TGCGCCAGCAGCTTGGACAGGGGGCGCGTCAATGAGCAGTTCTTC. This gives the protein CASSLDRGRVNEQFF.

The V call is TRBV5-4, the J call TRBJ2-4; weak D call: TRBD2 (7 bases). Trimming took off 4 bases at V and 0 bases at J, with 17 bases between the two ends. This CDR3 region has 17 residues. Per the germline V gene, CDR1 is SGHNT and CDR2 is YYREEE (reference sequence). CDR3 DNA: TGTGCCAGCAGCCCAAGGGGGGGACCTCTAGCCAAAAACATTCAGTACTTC. It specifies CASSPRGGPLAKNIQYF.

The rearrangement joins TRBV19 to TRBJ2-7; 8 bases agree with TRBD1. V trimming: 5 bases; J trimming: 6 bases; junction bases outside the gene matches: 3. Germline CDR1 LNHDA, CDR2 SQIVND (reference sequence). This CDR3 has 12 residues. The chain's CDR3 is CASSVTGGEQYF. Here the CDR3 DNA reads TGTGCCAGTAGTGTTACAGGGGGCGAGCAGTACTTC.

This chain connects TRBV4-1 to TRBJ1-1, with 8 bases lining up with TRBD1. Unmatched junction bases numbered 6, after V lost 1 base and J lost 5 bases. Germline CDR1 and CDR2: MGHRA and YSYEKL. The CDR3 has 15 residues. The CDR3 region has the DNA TGCGCCAGCAGCCAAGTTGGACAGGGAAGGACTGAAGCTTTCTTT. Its protein product is CASSQVGQGRTEAFF.

The genes are TRBV15 and TRBJ2-2; possible D gene TRBD1, 6 bases. V gave up 3 bases and J gave up 6 bases, with 11 bases separating them. The CDR3 has 14 amino acids. Germline-derived CDR1 and CDR2 are LNHNV and YYDKDF (reference sequence). The CDR3 sequence: CATSRDRTAGELFF. The CDR3 coding sequence is TGTGCCACCAGCAGGGACAGAACCGCCGGGGAGCTGTTTTTT.

The CDR3 reads CASSDGQGRDEQYF. The DNA for the CDR3 is TGCGCCAGCAGTGACGGACAGGGTAGAGACGAGCAGTACTTC. V usage is TRBV10-1 and J usage is TRBJ2-7, with 8 nucleotides matching TRBD1. The length of the CDR3 is 14 residues. Germline trimming cut 3 bases from V and 5 bases from J; bases unmatched to any gene: 6. From germline, CDR1 is WNHNN and CDR2 SYGVQD (reference sequence).

Concerning this clone itself: One end of the junction is discordant with germline, which a read error may explain. The J gene is TRBJ2-5, the V gene TRBV7-7; 10 bases map to TRBD2. This CDR3 spans 14 amino acids. CDR1 SSHAT and CDR2 FNYEAQ come from the germline V gene (reference sequence). Written as DNA, the CDR3 is TGTGCTAGCAGCCCCGGGACTAGCGCAGAGACCCAGTACTTC. It translates to CASSPGTSAETQYF.

This rearrangement joins TRBV7-9 to TRBJ2-3, with D perhaps TRBD1 (5 bases). Germline loops: CDR1 SEHNR, CDR2 FQNEAQ (reference sequence). V lost 1 base, J lost 6 bases, and 14 bases lay in between. CDR3 size: 15 residues. The CDR3 spells CASSLGGPVVDTQYF. In DNA, the CDR3 is TGTGCCAGCAGCTTAGGGGGCCCCGTTGTGGATACGCAGTATTTT.

V usage is TRBV7-2 and J usage is TRBJ2-7; D possibly corresponds to TRBD1 (5 bases). The ends were cut back, 4 bases at V and 1 base at J, with 8 bases in the middle. CDR3 length: 13 residues. Germline V gene sequence: CDR1 SGHTA, CDR2 FQGNSA. DNA of the CDR3: TGTGCCAGCAGCTCGGACAAATCCTACGAGCAGTACTTC. This gives the protein CASSSDKSYEQYF.

The J gene is TRBJ2-7, the V gene TRBV28; 15 nucleotides agree with TRBD2. The CDR3 loop spans 16 amino acids. Germline CDR1 is MDHEN and CDR2 is SYDVKM. V shed 8 bases and J 2 bases; nucleotides not matched to a gene: 7. CDR3 residues: CASRTWTSGGAYEQYF. CDR3 sequence (DNA): TGTGCCAGCCGTACTTGGACTAGCGGGGGGGCCTACGAGCAGTACTTC.

The rearrangement joins TRBV19 to TRBJ2-1; 9 bases fit TRBD2. CDR1 is LNHDA, CDR2 SQIVND, per germline (reference sequence). J was trimmed by 10 bases and V by 0 bases; bases with no gene match: 1. The CDR3 totals 13 residues. The CDR3 spells CASSIELAGEQFF. As DNA, the CDR3 is TGTGCCAGTAGTATAGAGCTAGCGGGAGAGCAGTTCTTC.

This chain uses TRBV19 with TRBJ2-6; TRBD1 might be the D (5 bases). The CDR3 extends over 17 amino acids. Trimming shortened V by 1 base and J by 2 bases, and 12 bases separated the two germline ends. Germline V gene data show CDR1 as LNHDA and CDR2 as SQIVND (reference sequence). The chain's CDR3 is CASSIGYRQTGANVLTF. The DNA of the CDR3 is TGTGCCAGTAGTATAGGATACAGGCAAACTGGGGCCAACGTCCTGACTTTC.

V and J are TRBV29-1 and TRBJ1-1; the D is unclear. Looked up from germline, CDR1 is SQVTM and CDR2 is ANQGSEA. The V end was cut by 7 bases, the J end by 0 bases, with 18 bases between. This CDR3 is 15 amino acids long. CDR3 bases: TGCAGCGCTACAAGGTTGAGCGCAATGAACACTGAAGCTTTCTTT. Translated: CSATRLSAMNTEAFF.